The present entry profiles one T cell receptor (beta chain) with its context. Its antigen is unknown. Since all of the isolated RNA was reverse transcribed, expressed TCRB transcripts were what got sequenced. Measured with immunoSEQ multiplex PCR; TCRdb has only the in-frame clones, and not every one. Counted here are roughly 42,000 clones, roughly 50% occurring once; the ten biggest clones make up 0.2% to 0.3%. This entry is derived from a study of beta chain features in type 1 diabetes. Findings and limits, study-wide: The influence of HLA type on TCRB rearrangement stayed undetermined. A pattern of fewer insertions and more deletions at VDJ junctions was seen in type 1 diabetes patients.

Trimming left V 7 bases short and J 4 bases short, with 22 bases between. CDR1 is MDHEN and CDR2 is SYDVKM in the germline V gene. This CDR3 spans 17 amino acids. The specimen was stem cell memory CD4+ T cells from blood. This TCR came from a woman in her 30s in good health. The chain employs TRBV28 and TRBJ2-2; tentatively, D is TRBD2 (5 bases). The CDR3 spells CASTSPRSGTSTGELFF. The DNA of the CDR3 is TGTGCCAGCACGTCTCCCCGGAGCGGTACTTCCACCGGGGAGCTGTTTTTT.